What follows are 25 T cell receptor beta chains derived from one specimen sequenced in a study of T cell responses to AZD1222 COVID-19 vaccine. Profiled with immunoSEQ multiplex PCR; TCRdb holds only in-frame clones, not every one. The sample includes about 200,000 clones, around 93% seen only once; the top ten take roughly 1%. The source material was peripheral blood, sampled 28 days after the second AZD1222 dose. Receptors were obtained from an adult who received the AZD1222 COVID-19 vaccine.

The chain has TRBV7-3 and TRBJ1-5; D uncertain. V lost 5 bases and J lost 0, with 23 bases in between. CDR3 length equals 19 residues. Per germline, CDR1 SGHTA and CDR2 FQGTGA. The CDR3 bases are TGTGCCAGCAGCCCAATAACTCCCGAGGACGGCGATAGCAATCAGCCCCAGCATTTT. Translated, it gives CASSPITPEDGDSNQPQHF.

The chain employs TRBV2 and TRBJ1-2, with D possibly TRBD1 on 5 matching bases. The CDR3 loop spans 12 amino acids. The germline CDR1 and CDR2 sequences are SNHLY and FYNNEI. Trimming removed 8 bases from V and 8 bases from J, with 15 bases in between. The CDR3 region is CASGAGLGGYTF. The CDR3, as DNA: TGTGCCAGCGGGGCAGGGCTAGGCGGCTACACCTTC.

This CDR3 is CATSEASGGSYNEQFF. The CDR3 DNA sequence: TGTGCCACCAGTGAAGCTAGCGGGGGGTCCTACAATGAGCAGTTCTTC. The chain couples TRBV24-1 to TRBJ2-1; 11 positions match TRBD2. The CDR3 has 16 residues. V gave up 4 bases and J gave up 1 base; unmatched junction bases: 2. Germline V gene lookup returns CDR1 KGHDR and CDR2 SFDVKD.

The V and J genes are TRBV6-2 or TRBV6-3 and TRBJ1-1; D not resolved. CDR1 and CDR2 from the germline V gene are MNHEY and SVGEGT. The CDR3 has 15 amino acids. Trimming left V 5 bases short and J 6 bases short, with 19 bases between. The CDR3 nucleotides are TGTGCCAGCAGTCTCTATGACGGAGGATTTGCTGAAGCTTTCTTT. Encoded protein: CASSLYDGGFAEAFF.

This chain uses TRBV3-1 (or the pseudogene TRBV3-2) with TRBJ1-2; 7 bases fit TRBD1. Per germline, CDR1 LGHDT and CDR2 YNNKEL (reference sequence). The CDR3 consists of 17 residues. V shed 0 bases, J shed 4 bases, and the junction held 11 bases outside the gene matches. CDR3 coding DNA: TGTGCCAGCAGCCAAGACACAGGGGCCCCCATGGCCTATGGCTACACCTTC. Translation gives CASSQDTGAPMAYGYTF.

This rearrangement joins TRBV5-8 to TRBJ2-2; no reliable D call. CDR1 and CDR2 from the germline V gene are SGHTS and YDEGEE. The ends were cut back, 0 bases at V and 4 bases at J, with 4 bases in the middle. The CDR3 extends over 13 amino acids. The CDR3 here is CASSLGLTGELFF. The DNA of the CDR3 is TGTGCCAGCAGCTTGGGACTCACCGGGGAGCTGTTTTTT.

This rearrangement joins TRBV7-8 to TRBJ1-1; 11 positions match TRBD1. CDR1 is SGHVS, CDR2 FQNEAQ, per germline. V shed 1 base, J shed 5 bases, and the junction held 6 bases outside the gene matches. There are 16 residues in the CDR3. The CDR3 DNA sequence: TGTGCCAGCAGCTTAGAACCGGGACAGGGGGGGACTGAAGCTTTCTTT. It specifies CASSLEPGQGGTEAFF.

The rearrangement joins TRBV2 to TRBJ1-5; a weak D match, TRBD1 (5 bases). Germline CDR1 is SNHLY and CDR2 is FYNNEI. The V end was cut by 6 bases, the J end by 0 bases, with 9 bases between. The CDR3 extends over 14 amino acids. Written as DNA, the CDR3 is TGTGCCAGCAGGGGGGACCCTAGCAATCAGCCCCAGCATTTT. This translates into CASRGDPSNQPQHF.

The V and J genes are TRBV7-9 and TRBJ1-4; weak D call: TRBD1 (6 bases). The CDR3 runs to 18 residues. Deletions cut 2 bases from V and 5 bases from J, with 21 bases between. CDR1 is SEHNR and CDR2 is FQNEAQ in the germline V gene (reference sequence). The CDR3 region is CASSLFVWYNRANEKLFF. The CDR3 nucleotides read TGTGCCAGCAGCTTATTCGTTTGGTATAACAGGGCAAATGAAAAACTGTTTTTT.

The chain recombines TRBV6-5 with TRBJ1-5; no clear D gene. This CDR3 has 13 residues. Trimming pared 6 bases from V and 2 bases from J, leaving 8 bases between. Germline V gene sequence: CDR1 MNHEY, CDR2 SVGAGI. CDR3 in amino acids: CASREGGNQPQHF. CDR3 nucleotide sequence: TGTGCCAGCAGAGAGGGTGGCAATCAGCCCCAGCATTTT.

This clone has a single count. This chain connects TRBV6-5 to TRBJ2-3; 9 positions match TRBD1. CDR1 is MNHEY and CDR2 is SVGAGI in the germline V gene. The CDR3 runs 15 residues. With V trimmed by 6 bases and J by 0 bases, 4 bases remained unmatched. The CDR3 DNA reads TGTGCCAGCAGATACAGGGGGCAGAGCACAGATACGCAGTATTTT. Translating gives CASRYRGQSTDTQYF.

The chain combines TRBV4-1 with TRBJ2-7; 7 nucleotides line up with TRBD1. The CDR3 is made up of 15 amino acids. With 1 base clipped from V and 1 base from J, the junction kept 4 bases outside the gene matches. Germline V gene lookup returns CDR1 MGHRA and CDR2 YSYEKL. The CDR3 DNA reads TGCGCCAGCAGCCAAGCCCCGACAGGGTCCTACGAGCAGTACTTC. Amino acid sequence: CASSQAPTGSYEQYF.

The chain employs TRBV2 and TRBJ2-3; 7 bases are a match to TRBD2. V was pared by 8 bases and J by 5 bases, with 13 bases of the junction left unmatched. CDR1 SNHLY and CDR2 FYNNEI come from the germline V gene. The CDR3 totals 15 residues. CDR3 loop: CASPPETSRGDTQYF. In DNA, the CDR3 is TGTGCCAGCCCCCCCGAGACTAGCAGAGGAGATACGCAGTATTTT.

The chain uses TRBV19 and TRBJ1-4, with D unresolved. This CDR3 contains 14 residues. The V end lost 7 bases, the J end lost 0 bases, and 9 bases lay between the germline ends. The germline gives CDR1 LNHDA, CDR2 SQIVND (reference sequence). The CDR3 loop reads CASKTTATNEKLFF. The CDR3 DNA is TGTGCCAGTAAGACAACTGCAACTAATGAAAAACTGTTTTTT.

The chain carries TRBV2 and TRBJ1-2; TRBD1 might be the D (5 bases). Trimming cost V 8 bases and J 0 bases, with 13 bases left between them. CDR3 length: 14 residues. Germline values: CDR1 SNHLY, CDR2 FYNNEI. The CDR3 spells CASLGGDPNYGYTF. The CDR3 DNA sequence: TGTGCCAGCTTGGGAGGGGACCCTAACTATGGCTACACCTTC.

The chain carries TRBV27 and TRBJ2-1; 9 bases are a match to TRBD1. This CDR3 is built from 14 residues. Looked up from germline, CDR1 is MNHEY and CDR2 is SMNVEV (reference sequence). V lost 8 bases, J lost 8 bases, and 10 bases stayed unmatched. CDR3: CASSRTGDSHEQFF. CDR3 nucleotide sequence: TGTGCCAGCTCTAGGACAGGGGATAGTCATGAGCAGTTCTTC.

The chain employs TRBV6-5 and TRBJ2-5; tentative D call: TRBD2 (5 bases). Looked up from germline, CDR1 is MNHEY and CDR2 is SVGAGI. The V end was cut by 0 bases, the J end by 1 base, with 12 bases between. This CDR3 contains 16 residues. CDR3: CASSYSNGGVQETQYF. The CDR3 DNA follows: TGTGCCAGCAGTTACTCGAACGGAGGAGTCCAAGAGACCCAGTACTTC.

The V gene is TRBV6-2 or TRBV6-3, the J gene TRBJ1-1, with 7 bases that match TRBD1. After removal of 4 bases from V and 0 bases from J, the junction contained 5 bases not matched to a gene. Germline CDR1 reads MNHEY; CDR2 reads SVGEGT. This CDR3 is built from 15 residues. The CDR3 loop is CASSSGQPVNTEAFF. CDR3 sequence (DNA): TGTGCCAGCAGTTCGGGACAGCCAGTGAACACTGAAGCTTTCTTT.

The chain combines TRBV4-3 with TRBJ2-3; 9 positions match TRBD2. The CDR3 extends over 16 amino acids. Germline lookup yields CDR1 LGHNA and CDR2 YSLEER. The trim removed 0 bases at V and 4 bases at J, leaving 5 bases unmatched. The CDR3 sequence: CASSQDLRGGADTQYF. CDR3 in DNA: TGCGCCAGCAGCCAAGACTTGCGCGGGGGGGCAGATACGCAGTATTTT.

This rearrangement joins TRBV15 to TRBJ1-2; D remains unclear. The V gene lost 0 bases and the J gene lost 2 bases, with 16 bases spanning the gap. From germline, CDR1 is LNHNV and CDR2 YYDKDF (reference sequence). The CDR3 is 17 residues long. The CDR3 loop is CATSRDFRANQNYGYTF. DNA of the CDR3: TGTGCCACCAGCAGAGATTTTAGGGCTAACCAAAACTATGGCTACACCTTC.

The chain has TRBV6-5 and TRBJ1-5; D uncertain. Germline CDR1 reads MNHEY; CDR2 reads SVGAGI. The CDR3 loop spans 13 amino acids. The germline V and J ends were trimmed by 4 bases and 8 bases, with 12 bases remaining between them. The CDR3, as DNA: TGTGCCAGCAGTTCAGGATTATGGAAGCCCCAGCATTTT. Its translation: CASSSGLWKPQHF.

The chain uses TRBV5-4 and TRBJ1-2, with 8 bases aligning to TRBD1. Germline V gene data show CDR1 as SGHNT and CDR2 as YYREEE (reference sequence). This CDR3 contains 15 residues. With V trimmed by 1 base and J by 2 bases, 4 bases remained unmatched. The CDR3: CASSLRGTGNYGYTF. CDR3 DNA sequence: TGTGCCAGCAGCTTGCGTGGGACAGGAAACTATGGCTACACCTTC.

This chain joins TRBV19 and TRBJ1-1, with unresolved D. The germline V and J ends were trimmed by 3 bases and 0 bases, with 8 bases remaining between them. This CDR3 is 14 amino acids long. Per germline, CDR1 LNHDA and CDR2 SQIVND (reference sequence). The CDR3 coding sequence is TGTGCCAGTAGTATCCCCACAGTGAACACTGAAGCTTTCTTT. This sequence encodes CASSIPTVNTEAFF.

V is TRBV6-5 and J is TRBJ2-7; tentatively, D is TRBD2 (6 bases). V lost 7 bases and J lost 0, with 10 bases in between. The germline CDR1 and CDR2 sequences are MNHEY and SVGAGI. The CDR3 consists of 13 residues. CDR3: CASKTGSSYEQYF. CDR3 DNA sequence: TGTGCCAGCAAGACCGGGAGCTCCTACGAGCAGTACTTC.

The chain combines TRBV4-2 with TRBJ1-2, with 8 bases matching TRBD1. Trimming cost V 4 bases and J 7 bases; bases outside gene matches: 2. This CDR3 contains 12 residues. Germline CDR1 reads LGHNA; CDR2 reads YNFKEQ. CDR3 nucleotides: TGTGCCAGCAGCCCCGACAGGGGTGGCTACACCTTC. The encoded protein is CASSPDRGGYTF.